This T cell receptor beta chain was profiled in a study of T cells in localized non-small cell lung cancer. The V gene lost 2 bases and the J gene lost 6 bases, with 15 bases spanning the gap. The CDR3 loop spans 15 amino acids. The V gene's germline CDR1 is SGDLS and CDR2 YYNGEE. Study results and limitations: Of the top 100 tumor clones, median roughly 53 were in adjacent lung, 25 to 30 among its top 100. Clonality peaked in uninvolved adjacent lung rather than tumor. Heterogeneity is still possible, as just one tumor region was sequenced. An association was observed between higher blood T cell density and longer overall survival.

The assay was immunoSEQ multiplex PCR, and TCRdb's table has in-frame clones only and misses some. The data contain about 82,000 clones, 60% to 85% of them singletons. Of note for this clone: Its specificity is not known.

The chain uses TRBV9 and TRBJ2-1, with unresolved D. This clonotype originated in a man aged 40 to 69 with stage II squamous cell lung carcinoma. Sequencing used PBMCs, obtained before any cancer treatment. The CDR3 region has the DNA TGTGCCAGCAGCGTGACTGGCATTCCGTTCAATGAGCAGTTCTTC. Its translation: CASSVTGIPFNEQFF.